One sample yielded the 22 T cell receptor beta chains listed below, sequenced in a study. One entry per CDR3 protein results from TCRdb running MiXCR on the RT-PCR reads. Of 550,000 to 750,000 distinct CDR3 sequences listed, approximately 14% are singletons. Sample: memory CD4+ T cells from blood. Receptors were obtained from a female donor in good health, serving as a healthy control.

The chain couples TRBV25-1 to TRBJ1-1; unclear D gene. Trimming cost V 1 base and J 2 bases, with 11 bases left between them. Germline lookup yields CDR1 MGHDK and CDR2 SYGVNS. CDR3 size: 15 residues. The CDR3 reads CASSEFAGINTEAFF. DNA for the CDR3: TGTGCCAGCAGTGAATTCGCAGGAATAAACACTGAAGCTTTCTTT.

This clonotype has more than one count but fewer than ten. The chain employs TRBV10-3 and TRBJ2-7; 10 positions match TRBD1. The V segment lost 3 bases and the J segment 6 bases; nucleotides outside the gene matches: 8. In germline, CDR1 is ENHRY, CDR2 SYGVKD. The CDR3 runs 15 residues. In DNA, the CDR3 is TGTGCCATCAGTGATAGCGGGACAGGGGCTTCCGAGCAGTACTTC. Translated: CAISDSGTGASEQYF.

This clonotype was picked up many times. CDR3 nucleotides: TGCAGTGCCTTCCCGGGGGCCAAGTACCAAGAGACCCAGTACTTC. Its protein product is CSAFPGAKYQETQYF. The rearrangement links TRBV20-1 to TRBJ2-5; D is perhaps TRBD1 or TRBD2 (6 bases each). V gave up 6 bases and J gave up 0 bases, with 17 bases separating them. The CDR3 is 15 residues long. Germline V gene lookup returns CDR1 DFQATT and CDR2 SNEGSKA (reference sequence).

There are a few counts of this clonotype. CDR3 sequence (DNA): TGTGCCAGCAGCTTAGTAAGTCGGGGTGAAGCTTTCTTT. It translates to CASSLVSRGEAFF. The rearrangement links TRBV7-9 to TRBJ1-1; no reliable D call. The CDR3 runs to 13 residues. The germline V gene has CDR1 SEHNR and CDR2 FQNEAQ (reference sequence). Trimming pared 1 base from V and 7 bases from J, leaving 10 bases between.

V is TRBV20-1 and J is TRBJ1-5, with D possibly TRBD1 on 6 matching bases. The CDR3 runs 13 residues. The V gene lost 2 bases and the J gene lost 4 bases, with 9 bases spanning the gap. In germline, CDR1 is DFQATT, CDR2 SNEGSKA (reference sequence). CDR3 sequence reads: CSARNDRNQPQHF. For the CDR3, the DNA is TGCAGTGCTAGAAATGACAGGAATCAGCCCCAGCATTTT.

The table lists this clonotype with a few counts. The chain employs TRBV7-9 and TRBJ2-5; D is possibly TRBD1 (6 bases). CDR1 SEHNR and CDR2 FQNEAQ come from the germline V gene (reference sequence). The V end was cut by 5 bases, the J end by 7 bases, with 14 bases between. The CDR3 length is 13 residues. DNA of the CDR3: TGTGCCAGCAGCGCCGGGACATGGGCGACCCAGTACTTC. Amino acid sequence: CASSAGTWATQYF.

This clonotype was seen more than once but under ten times. This chain connects TRBV27 to TRBJ1-5, with a possible D match to TRBD1 (5 bases). Germline CDR1 and CDR2: MNHEY and SMNVEV (reference sequence). The ends were cut back, 7 bases at V and 0 bases at J, with 13 bases in the middle. The CDR3 covers 15 residues. CDR3 residues: CASKMGGNSNQPQHF. In nucleotides, the CDR3 is TGTGCCAGCAAGATGGGGGGAAATAGCAATCAGCCCCAGCATTTT.

The rearrangement links TRBV30 to TRBJ1-5; D may be TRBD1 (6 bases). Per the germline V gene, CDR1 is GTSNPN and CDR2 is SVGIG (reference sequence). CDR3 length equals 15 residues. V was cut by 4 bases and J by 6 bases, with 19 bases left in between. Here the CDR3 DNA reads TGTGCCTGGACCACGGGAGGGGGGCGCGGTCAGCCCCAGCATTTT. It translates to CAWTTGGGRGQPQHF.

This clonotype was recorded a few times. The chain recombines TRBV9 with TRBJ2-6, with 13 positions matching TRBD2. This CDR3 spans 19 amino acids. CDR1 is SGDLS, CDR2 YYNGEE, per germline. The ends lost 2 bases at V and 4 bases at J; junction bases unmatched: 9. CDR3 in DNA: TGTGCCAGCAGCGTCGACTTACTAGCGGGAGGGAGAGGGGCCAACGTCCTGACTTTC. Its translation is CASSVDLLAGGRGANVLTF.

This rearrangement joins TRBV20-1 to TRBJ1-6; weak D call: TRBD1 (6 bases). The germline CDR1 and CDR2 sequences are DFQATT and SNEGSKA (reference sequence). V lost 5 bases, J lost 1 base, and 18 bases lay in between. The CDR3 has 17 amino acids. CDR3 loop: CSAPLGGGESYNSPLHF. The CDR3 bases are TGCAGTGCTCCCCTAGGAGGGGGTGAATCCTATAATTCACCCCTCCACTTT.

This clonotype was counted only a few times. V is TRBV7-9 and J is TRBJ2-2, with TRBD1 matching over 9 bases. The CDR3 loop spans 15 amino acids. Germline V CDR1 and CDR2: SEHNR, FQNEAQ (reference sequence). V lost 5 bases, J lost 4 bases, and 5 bases stayed unmatched. The CDR3 DNA reads as TGTGCCAGCAGCGGCCCGACAGGGGGCACCGGGGAGCTGTTTTTT. Amino acids: CASSGPTGGTGELFF.

This clonotype appeared many times. The V gene is TRBV5-6, the J gene TRBJ2-1, with TRBD2 matching 8 bases. V dropped 4 bases and J dropped 6; count of bases not matched to a gene: 12. Germline CDR1 reads SGHDT; CDR2 reads YYEEEE. The CDR3 totals 16 residues. The CDR3 coding sequence is TGTGCCAGCAGCACCGTACTAGCGGAAAATCGCAATGAGCAGTTCTTC. This gives the protein CASSTVLAENRNEQFF.

The genes are TRBV19 and TRBJ2-1; perhaps TRBD1 as D (6 bases). CDR1 and CDR2 (germline): LNHDA, SQIVND (reference sequence). With 4 bases removed from V and 7 bases from J, the gap between germline ends came to 14 bases. The CDR3 is made up of 14 amino acids. The chain's CDR3 is CASSKGTPANEQFF. In DNA form, the CDR3 reads TGTGCCAGTAGTAAGGGGACACCAGCGAATGAGCAGTTCTTC.

There are many counts of this clonotype. The J gene is TRBJ2-7, the V gene TRBV7-2, with D perhaps matching TRBD1 or TRBD2 (5 bases each). Germline V CDR1 and CDR2: SGHTA, FQGNSA. The CDR3 runs to 14 residues. V was clipped by 5 bases and J by 1 base, with 12 bases between them. The CDR3, as DNA: TGTGCCAGCAGCCTGGGACGCTCTTCCTACGAGCAGTACTTC. It specifies CASSLGRSSYEQYF. Looking up the rest from reference TRBV7-2 and TRBJ2-7 gives the full variable domain: GAGVSQSPSNKVTEKGKDVELRCDPISGHTALYWYRQSLGQGLEFLIYFQGNSAPDKSGLPSDRFSAERTGGSVSTLTIQRTQQEDSAVYLCASSLGRSSYEQYFGPGTRLTVT.

This clonotype was recorded a few times. The chain carries TRBV7-3 and TRBJ2-2; D is possibly TRBD1 or TRBD2 (5 bases each). From germline, CDR1 is SGHTA and CDR2 FQGTGA. V gave up 5 bases and J gave up 3 bases, with 13 bases separating them. The CDR3 spans 15 residues. The CDR3 DNA reads TGTGCCAGCAGCCCCTCCGGGACCTACACCGGGGAGCTGTTTTTT. Amino acid sequence: CASSPSGTYTGELFF.

This clonotype has only a few counts. DNA of the CDR3: TGCGCCAGCAGTGAGGCTAGCGGGATGCCGGCAGAGACCCAGTACTTC. Translating gives CASSEASGMPAETQYF. The chain combines TRBV10-1 with TRBJ2-5; the match to TRBD2 covers 9 bases. The CDR3 spans 16 residues. Germline values: CDR1 WNHNN, CDR2 SYGVQD (reference sequence). Germline trimming cut 2 bases from V and 4 bases from J; bases unmatched to any gene: 8.

This clonotype was recorded a few times. The chain carries TRBV7-2 and TRBJ2-1; TRBD2 might be the D (6 bases). The CDR3 consists of 15 residues. CDR1 SGHTA and CDR2 FQGNSA come from the germline V gene. Trimming took off 1 base at V and 13 bases at J, with 20 bases between the two ends. In DNA form, the CDR3 reads TGTGCCAGCAGCTTAGAATTCGGTCATACTAGCCCCCAGTTCTTC. As protein: CASSLEFGHTSPQFF.

The rearrangement links TRBV5-1 to TRBJ2-2; no clear D. CDR3 length equals 14 residues. Per the germline V gene, CDR1 is SGHRS and CDR2 is YFSETQ. The V end lost 0 bases, the J end lost 4 bases, and 7 bases lay between the germline ends. CDR3 nucleotide sequence: TGCGCCAGCAGCTTGGCTCAGACCACCGGGGAGCTGTTTTTT. Residues: CASSLAQTTGELFF. Filled out from reference TRBV5-1 and TRBJ2-2, the complete variable domain reads KAGVTQTPRYLIKTRGQQVTLSCSPISGHRSVSWYQQTPGQGLQFLFEYFSETQRNKGNFPGRFSGRQFSNSRSEMNVSTLELGDSALYLCASSLAQTTGELFFGEGSRLTVL.

The J gene is TRBJ2-5, the V gene TRBV20-1; 7 bases map to TRBD1. J lost 5 bases, V lost 5 bases, and 11 bases had no gene match. This CDR3 has 14 amino acids. Germline V CDR1 and CDR2: DFQATT, SNEGSKA (reference sequence). CDR3 amino acids: CSAGRQGFQETQYF. Here the CDR3 DNA reads TGCAGTGCTGGACGACAGGGTTTCCAGGAGACCCAGTACTTC.

This clonotype was found a few times. The chain uses TRBV6-2 or TRBV6-3 and TRBJ2-3, with D maybe TRBD2 (5 bases). The V end lost 5 bases, the J end lost 6 bases, and 15 bases lay between the germline ends. The CDR3 totals 14 residues. Germline V gives CDR1 MNHEY, CDR2 SVGEGT. The CDR3 sequence: CASSGGSLVDTQYF. CDR3 nucleotides: TGTGCCAGCAGTGGAGGATCCTTAGTCGATACGCAGTATTTT.

V and J are TRBV20-1 and TRBJ2-3, with D perhaps matching TRBD2 (5 bases). The ends were cut back, 6 bases at V and 5 bases at J, with 18 bases in the middle. Germline loops: CDR1 DFQATT, CDR2 SNEGSKA (reference sequence). The CDR3 spans 14 residues. The CDR3 loop is CSAPRPGAGDTQYF. The CDR3 coding sequence is TGCAGTGCCCCACGGCCAGGCGCGGGAGATACGCAGTATTTT.

This clonotype was seen more than once but under ten times. This chain uses TRBV15 with TRBJ1-2; D remains ambiguous. Trimming removed 0 bases from V and 1 base from J, with 6 bases in between. Germline CDR1 LNHNV, CDR2 YYDKDF (reference sequence). The CDR3 runs to 14 residues. Written as DNA, the CDR3 is TGTGCCACCAGCAGAGATTCCGTTAACTATGGCTACACCTTC. Residues: CATSRDSVNYGYTF.